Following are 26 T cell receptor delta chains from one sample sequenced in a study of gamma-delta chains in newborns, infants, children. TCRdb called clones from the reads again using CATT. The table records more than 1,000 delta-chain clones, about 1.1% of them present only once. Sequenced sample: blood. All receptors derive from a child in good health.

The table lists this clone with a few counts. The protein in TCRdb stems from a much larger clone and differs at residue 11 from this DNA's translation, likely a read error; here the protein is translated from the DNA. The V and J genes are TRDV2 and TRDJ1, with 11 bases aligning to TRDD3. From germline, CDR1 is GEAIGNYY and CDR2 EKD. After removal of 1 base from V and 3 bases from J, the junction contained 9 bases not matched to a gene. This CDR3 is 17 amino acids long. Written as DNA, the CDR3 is TGTGCCTGTGACACTTTACTGGGGGATAAAATCCCCGATAAACTCATCTTT. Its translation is CACDTLLGDKIPDKLIF.

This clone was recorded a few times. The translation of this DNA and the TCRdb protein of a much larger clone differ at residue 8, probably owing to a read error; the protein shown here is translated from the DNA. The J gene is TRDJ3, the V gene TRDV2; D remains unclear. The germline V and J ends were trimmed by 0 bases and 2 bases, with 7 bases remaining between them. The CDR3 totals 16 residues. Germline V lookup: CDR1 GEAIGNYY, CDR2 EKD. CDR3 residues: CACDTPSPWDTRQMFF. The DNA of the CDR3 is TGTGCCTGTGACACCCCTAGCCCCTGGGACACCCGACAGATGTTTTTC.

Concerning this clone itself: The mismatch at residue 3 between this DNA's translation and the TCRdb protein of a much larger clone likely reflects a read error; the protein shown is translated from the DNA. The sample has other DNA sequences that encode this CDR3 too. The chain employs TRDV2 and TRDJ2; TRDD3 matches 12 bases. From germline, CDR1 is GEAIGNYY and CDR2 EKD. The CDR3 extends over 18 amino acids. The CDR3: CARDTLTGGYSTTAQLFF. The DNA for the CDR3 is TGTGCCCGTGACACTCTTACTGGGGGATACTCGACGACAGCACAACTCTTCTTT.

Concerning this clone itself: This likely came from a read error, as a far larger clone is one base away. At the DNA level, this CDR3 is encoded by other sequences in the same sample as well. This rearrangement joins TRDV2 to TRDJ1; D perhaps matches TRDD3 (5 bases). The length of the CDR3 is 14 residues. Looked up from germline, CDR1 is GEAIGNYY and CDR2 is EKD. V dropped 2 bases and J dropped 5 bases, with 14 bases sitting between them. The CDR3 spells CACDSLRAGDKLIF. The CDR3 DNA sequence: TGTGCCTGTGACAGCCTGCGGGCTGGGGATAAACTCATCTTT.

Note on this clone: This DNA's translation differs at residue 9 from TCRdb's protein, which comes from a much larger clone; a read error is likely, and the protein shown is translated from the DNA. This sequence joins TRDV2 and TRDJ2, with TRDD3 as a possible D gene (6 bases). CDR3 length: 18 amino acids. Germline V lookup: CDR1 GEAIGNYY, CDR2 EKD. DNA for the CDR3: TGTGCCTGCGACACTCTTACTGGGAGATACTCGACGACAGCACAACTCTTCTTT. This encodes CACDTLTGRYSTTAQLFF.

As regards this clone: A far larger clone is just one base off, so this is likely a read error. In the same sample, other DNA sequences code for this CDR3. The chain's CDR3 is CACVTGGYSSWDTRQMFF. Here the CDR3 DNA reads TGTGCCTGTGTCACGGGGGGATACAGCTCCTGGGACACCCGACAGATGTTTTTC. This chain connects TRDV2 to TRDJ3, with TRDD3 matching 9 bases. The CDR3 runs to 18 residues. With V trimmed by 5 bases and J by 0 bases, 7 bases remained unmatched. CDR1 GEAIGNYY and CDR2 EKD come from the germline V gene.

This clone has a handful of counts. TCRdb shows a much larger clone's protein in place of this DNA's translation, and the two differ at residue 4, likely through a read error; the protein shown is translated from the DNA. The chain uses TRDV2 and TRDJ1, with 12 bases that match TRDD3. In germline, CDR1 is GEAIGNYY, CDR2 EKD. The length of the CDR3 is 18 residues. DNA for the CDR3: TGTGCCTGTGGCACCGGGCTGGGGGATACGCCGAGCACCGATAAACTCATCTTT. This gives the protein CACGTGLGDTPSTDKLIF.

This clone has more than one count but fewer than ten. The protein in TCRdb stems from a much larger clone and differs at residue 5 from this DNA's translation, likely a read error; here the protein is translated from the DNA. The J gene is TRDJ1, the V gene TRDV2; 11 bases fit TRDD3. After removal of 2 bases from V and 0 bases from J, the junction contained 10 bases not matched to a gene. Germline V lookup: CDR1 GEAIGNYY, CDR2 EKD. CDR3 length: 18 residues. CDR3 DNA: TGTGCCTGTGACATGTTGGGGGATACGTCCCGGGACACCGATAAACTCATCTTT. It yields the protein CACDMLGDTSRDTDKLIF.

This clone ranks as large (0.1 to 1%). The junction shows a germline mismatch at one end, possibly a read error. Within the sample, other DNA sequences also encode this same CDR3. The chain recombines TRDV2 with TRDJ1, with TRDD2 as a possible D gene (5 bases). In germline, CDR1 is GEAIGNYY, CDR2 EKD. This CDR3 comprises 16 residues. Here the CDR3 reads CARDSLLHFHTDKLIF. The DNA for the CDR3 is TGTGCCCGTGACTCTTTGCTGCACTTCCACACCGATAAACTCATCTTT.

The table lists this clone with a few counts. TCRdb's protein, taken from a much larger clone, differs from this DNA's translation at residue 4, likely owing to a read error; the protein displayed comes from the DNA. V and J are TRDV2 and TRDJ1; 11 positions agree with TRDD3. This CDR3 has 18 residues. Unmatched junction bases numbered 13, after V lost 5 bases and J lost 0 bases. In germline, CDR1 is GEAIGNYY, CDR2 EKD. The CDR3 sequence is CACGTLGDTSRDTDKLIF. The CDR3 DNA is TGTGCCTGTGGCACGTTGGGGGATACGTCCCGGGACACCGATAAACTCATCTTT.

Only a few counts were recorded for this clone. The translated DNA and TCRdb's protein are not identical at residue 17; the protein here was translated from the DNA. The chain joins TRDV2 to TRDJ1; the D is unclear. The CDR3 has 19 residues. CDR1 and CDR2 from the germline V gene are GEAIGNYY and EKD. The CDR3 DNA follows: TGTGCCTGTGGCACCGTTCAGGGCGTACTGAAAACCCCGGACTATAAACCCATCTTT. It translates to CACGTVQGVLKTPDYKPIF.

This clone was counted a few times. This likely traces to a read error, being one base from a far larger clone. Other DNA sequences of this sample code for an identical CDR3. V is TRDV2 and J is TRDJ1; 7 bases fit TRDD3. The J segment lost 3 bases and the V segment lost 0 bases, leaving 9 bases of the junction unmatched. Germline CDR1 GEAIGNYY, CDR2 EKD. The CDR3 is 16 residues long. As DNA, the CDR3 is TGTGCCTGTGACACCTTGGGGGACACGGAGTCCGATAAACTCATCTTT. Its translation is CACDTLGDTESDKLIF.

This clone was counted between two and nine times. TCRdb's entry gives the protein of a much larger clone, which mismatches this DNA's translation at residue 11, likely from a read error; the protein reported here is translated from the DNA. The CDR3 DNA follows: TGTGCCTGTGACACCTCGGGGGATACGGAGCACACCGATAAACTCATCTTT. Its translation: CACDTSGDTEHTDKLIF. The chain joins TRDV2 to TRDJ1, with 10 bases aligning to TRDD3. Germline V gene sequence: CDR1 GEAIGNYY, CDR2 EKD. The CDR3 runs 17 residues. With 0 bases clipped from V and 0 bases from J, the junction kept 6 bases outside the gene matches.

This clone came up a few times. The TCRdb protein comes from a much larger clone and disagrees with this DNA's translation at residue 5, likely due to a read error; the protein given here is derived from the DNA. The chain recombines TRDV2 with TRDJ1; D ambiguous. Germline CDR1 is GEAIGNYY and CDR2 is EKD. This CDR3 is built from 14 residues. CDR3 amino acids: CACDAVLRSDKPIF. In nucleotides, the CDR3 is TGTGCCTGTGACGCTGTACTGCGGTCCGATAAACCCATCTTT.

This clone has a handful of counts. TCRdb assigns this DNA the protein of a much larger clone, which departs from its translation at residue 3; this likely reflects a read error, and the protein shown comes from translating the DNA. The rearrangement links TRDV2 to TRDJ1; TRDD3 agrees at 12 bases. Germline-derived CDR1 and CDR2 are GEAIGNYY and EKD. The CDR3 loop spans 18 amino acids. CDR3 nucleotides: TGTGCCAGTGACACCGGGCTGGGGGATACGCCGAGCACCGATAAACTCATCTTT. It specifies CASDTGLGDTPSTDKLIF.

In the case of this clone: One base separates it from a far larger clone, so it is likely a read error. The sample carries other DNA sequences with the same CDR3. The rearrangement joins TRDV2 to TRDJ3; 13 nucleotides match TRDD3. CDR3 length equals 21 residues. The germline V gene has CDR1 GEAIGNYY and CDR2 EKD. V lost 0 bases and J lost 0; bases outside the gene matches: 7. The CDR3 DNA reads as TGTGCCTGTGACACCGTACTGGGGGATACGCAAAGCTCCTGGGACACCCGACAGATGTTTTTC. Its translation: CACDTVLGDTQSSWDTRQMFF.

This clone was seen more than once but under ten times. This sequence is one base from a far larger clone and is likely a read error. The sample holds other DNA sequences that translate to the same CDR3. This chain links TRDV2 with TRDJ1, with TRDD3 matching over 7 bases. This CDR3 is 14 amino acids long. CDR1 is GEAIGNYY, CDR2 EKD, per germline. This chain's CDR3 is CACDLTGVGDKLIF. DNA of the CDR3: TGTGCCTGTGACCTTACTGGGGTGGGTGATAAGCTCATCTTT.

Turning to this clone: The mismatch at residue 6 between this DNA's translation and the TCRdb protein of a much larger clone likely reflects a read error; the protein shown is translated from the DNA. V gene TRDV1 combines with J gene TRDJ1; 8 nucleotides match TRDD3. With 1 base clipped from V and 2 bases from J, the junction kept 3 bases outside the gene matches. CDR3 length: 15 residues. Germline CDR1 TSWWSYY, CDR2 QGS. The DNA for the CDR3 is TGTGCTCTTGGGGAACGTACTGGGGGTACCGATAAACTCATCTTT. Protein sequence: CALGERTGGTDKLIF.

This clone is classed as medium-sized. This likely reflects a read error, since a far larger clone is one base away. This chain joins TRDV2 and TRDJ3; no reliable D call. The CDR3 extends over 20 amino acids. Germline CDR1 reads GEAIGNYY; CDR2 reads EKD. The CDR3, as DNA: TGTGCCTGTGGCACCTTGAAGCGGATTCCAAGCTCCTGGGACACCCGACAGATGTTTTTC. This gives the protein CACGTLKRIPSSWDTRQMFF.

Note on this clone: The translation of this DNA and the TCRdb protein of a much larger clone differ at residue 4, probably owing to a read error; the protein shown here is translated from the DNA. The DNA for the CDR3 is TGTGCCTGTGAGGCCCTACTGGGGGATAGCTCCTGGGACACCCGACAGATGTTTTTC. It is translated as CACEALLGDSSWDTRQMFF. The V and J genes are TRDV2 and TRDJ3, with 11 bases aligning to TRDD3. The CDR3 spans 19 residues. V shed 4 bases, J shed 0 bases, and the junction held 7 bases outside the gene matches. CDR1 and CDR2 from the germline V gene are GEAIGNYY and EKD.

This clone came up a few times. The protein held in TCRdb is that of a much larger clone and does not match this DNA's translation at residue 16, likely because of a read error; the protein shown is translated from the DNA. The CDR3 sequence: CACDQLLGDTAYTDKPIF. CDR3 nucleotide sequence: TGTGCCTGTGACCAATTACTGGGGGATACGGCTTACACCGATAAACCCATCTTT. The chain couples TRDV2 to TRDJ1; 13 nucleotides align to TRDD3. Per germline, CDR1 GEAIGNYY and CDR2 EKD. The CDR3 runs to 18 residues.

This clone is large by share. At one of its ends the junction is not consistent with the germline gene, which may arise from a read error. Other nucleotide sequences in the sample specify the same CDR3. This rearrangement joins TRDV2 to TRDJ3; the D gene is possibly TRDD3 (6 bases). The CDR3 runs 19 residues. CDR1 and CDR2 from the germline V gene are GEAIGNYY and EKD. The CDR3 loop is CARDTGGYQSSWDTRQMFF. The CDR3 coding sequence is TGTGCCCGTGACACCGGAGGATACCAGAGCTCCTGGGACACCCGACAGATGTTTTTC.

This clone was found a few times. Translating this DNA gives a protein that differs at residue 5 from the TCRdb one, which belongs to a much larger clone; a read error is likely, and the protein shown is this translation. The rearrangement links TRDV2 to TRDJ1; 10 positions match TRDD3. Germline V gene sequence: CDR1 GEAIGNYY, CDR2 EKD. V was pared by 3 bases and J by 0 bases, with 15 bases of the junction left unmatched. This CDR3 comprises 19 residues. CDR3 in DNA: TGTGCCTGTGACCCCGTCAGCAGGGGGATACGCAAGGACACCGATAAACTCATCTTT. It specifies CACDPVSRGIRKDTDKLIF.

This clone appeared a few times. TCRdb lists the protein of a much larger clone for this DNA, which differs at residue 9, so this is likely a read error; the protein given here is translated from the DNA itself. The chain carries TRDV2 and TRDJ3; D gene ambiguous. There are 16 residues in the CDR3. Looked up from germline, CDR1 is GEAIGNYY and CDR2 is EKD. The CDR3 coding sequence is TGTGCCTGTGACACCCCTAGCTCCCGGGACACCCGACAGATGTTTTTC. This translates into CACDTPSSRDTRQMFF.

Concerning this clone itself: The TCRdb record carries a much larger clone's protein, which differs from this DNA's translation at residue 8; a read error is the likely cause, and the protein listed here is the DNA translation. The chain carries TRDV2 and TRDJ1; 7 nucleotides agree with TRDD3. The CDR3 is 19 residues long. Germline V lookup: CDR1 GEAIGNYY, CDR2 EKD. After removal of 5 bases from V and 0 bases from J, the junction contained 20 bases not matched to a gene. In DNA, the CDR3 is TGTGCCTGTGGCCCTTTACTGAGGGATACCCTCCATTACACCGATAAACTCATCTTT. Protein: CACGPLLRDTLHYTDKLIF.

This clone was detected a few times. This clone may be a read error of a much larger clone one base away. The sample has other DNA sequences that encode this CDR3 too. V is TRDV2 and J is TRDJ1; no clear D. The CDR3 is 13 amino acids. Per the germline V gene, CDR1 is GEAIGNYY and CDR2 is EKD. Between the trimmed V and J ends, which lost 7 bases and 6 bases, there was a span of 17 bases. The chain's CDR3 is CAWDLVLGHKLIF. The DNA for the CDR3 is TGTGCCTGGGACCTCGTACTTGGGCATAAACTCATCTTT.